Below, 21 T cell receptor beta chains from the same sample are listed, as sequenced in a study of blood T cell repertoires in COVID-19. Method: immunoSEQ multiplex PCR; TCRdb's copy keeps in-frame clones and lacks some. In the table there are 210,000 or so clones, about 87% of which are singletons. Sequencing was performed on PBMCs or T cells enriched from blood (not recorded which). The source is a woman aged 25 to 39 who had been exposed to COVID-19.

For the CDR3, the DNA is TGTGCCAGCAGTGCGCTGACTAGCGGGAGCTACGAGCAGTACTTC. This gives the protein CASSALTSGSYEQYF. The V and J genes are TRBV2 and TRBJ2-7; 12 nucleotides line up with TRBD2. V shed 4 bases, J shed 3 bases, and the junction held 4 bases outside the gene matches. CDR1 SNHLY and CDR2 FYNNEI come from the germline V gene. This CDR3 is built from 15 residues.

This rearrangement joins TRBV5-4 to TRBJ2-3; 7 bases are a match to TRBD2. Germline loops: CDR1 SGHNT, CDR2 YYREEE (reference sequence). Trimming cost V 0 bases and J 5 bases; bases outside gene matches: 3. The CDR3 contains 14 residues. The CDR3: CASSLAGGLDTQYF. CDR3 coding DNA: TGTGCCAGCAGCTTGGCGGGAGGCTTAGATACGCAGTATTTT.

The V gene is TRBV6-5, the J gene TRBJ1-5; D is possibly TRBD1 (6 bases). The CDR3 runs 15 residues. Trimming took 6 bases from V and 5 from J, leaving 17 bases between them. Germline V gives CDR1 MNHEY, CDR2 SVGAGI. The chain's CDR3 is CASRSGTREDQPQHF. CDR3 DNA sequence: TGTGCCAGCAGATCCGGGACAAGGGAAGATCAGCCCCAGCATTTT.

The chain uses TRBV19 and TRBJ2-1, with a weak D call TRBD2 (6 bases). The germline gives CDR1 LNHDA, CDR2 SQIVND (reference sequence). The V end was cut by 4 bases, the J end by 4 bases, with 8 bases between. CDR3 size: 13 residues. The DNA for the CDR3 is TGTGCCAGTAGTACCGGGACTTACAATGAGCAGTTCTTC. This sequence encodes CASSTGTYNEQFF.

The chain employs TRBV28 and TRBJ1-1; 7 nucleotides line up with TRBD1. The CDR3 covers 15 residues. Losses at the gene ends were 5 bases for V and 1 base for J; bases not matched to a gene: 7. CDR1 and CDR2 from the germline V gene are MDHEN and SYDVKM. The CDR3 reads CASSRVQGGNTEAFF. CDR3 DNA sequence: TGTGCCAGCAGTCGAGTTCAGGGGGGGAACACTGAAGCTTTCTTT.

The chain joins TRBV11-3 to TRBJ2-3, with no clear D. This CDR3 region has 15 residues. V dropped 6 bases and J dropped 0 bases, with 13 bases sitting between them. CDR1 is SGHNT and CDR2 is YENEEA in the germline V gene. CDR3 coding DNA: TGTGCCAGCAGTGACGGGTTCTCTAGCACAGATACGCAGTATTTT. It is translated as CASSDGFSSTDTQYF.

This clone was recorded once. V gene TRBV12-5 combines with J gene TRBJ1-1; tentative D call: TRBD1 (5 bases). CDR1 is LGHNT and CDR2 is FRNRAP in the germline V gene. Trimming removed 1 base from V and 11 bases from J, with 17 bases in between. The CDR3 extends over 14 amino acids. CDR3 residues: CASGLDVGASEAFF. CDR3 coding DNA: TGTGCTAGTGGTTTGGATGTAGGGGCGTCGGAGGCTTTCTTT.

This sequence joins TRBV7-9 and TRBJ1-3; D unclear. CDR3 length equals 17 residues. Germline CDR1 and CDR2: SEHNR and FQNEAQ (reference sequence). Trimming took 5 bases from V and 1 from J, leaving 18 bases between them. CDR3 sequence: CASSPQASGISGNTIYF. In nucleotides, the CDR3 is TGTGCCAGCAGCCCACAAGCCTCGGGGATATCTGGAAACACCATATATTTT. Variable domain in full (rest from reference TRBV7-9 and TRBJ1-3): DTGVSQNPRHKITKRGQNVTFRCDPISEHNRLYWYRQTLGQGPEFLTYFQNEAQLEKSRLLSDRFSAERPKGSFSTLEIQRTEQGDSAMYLCASSPQASGISGNTIYFGEGSWLTVV.

V gene TRBV7-9 combines with J gene TRBJ2-1; 13 bases fit TRBD2. V gave up 1 base and J gave up 5 bases; unmatched junction bases: 5. This CDR3 has 17 amino acids. CDR1 and CDR2 (germline): SEHNR, FQNEAQ (reference sequence). The CDR3 here is CASSLVAGLAGHNEQFF. CDR3 nucleotide sequence: TGTGCCAGCAGCTTAGTTGCGGGACTAGCGGGGCACAATGAGCAGTTCTTC.

This clone was observed once. The V and J genes are TRBV28 and TRBJ2-7, with D perhaps matching TRBD2 (6 bases). The V gene's germline CDR1 is MDHEN and CDR2 SYDVKM. V was clipped by 3 bases and J by 5 bases, with 8 bases between them. The CDR3 is made up of 12 amino acids. Written as DNA, the CDR3 is TGTGCCAGCAGTTTCGGGGAGGACGAGCAGTACTTC. Translated, it gives CASSFGEDEQYF. The full variable domain, rest sourced from reference TRBV28 and TRBJ2-7, is DVKVTQSSRYLVKRTGEKVFLECVQDMDHENMFWYRQDPGLGLRLIYFSYDVKMKEKGDIPEGYSVSREKKERFSLILESASTNQTSMYLCASSFGEDEQYFGPGTRLTVT.

This clone was found once. This rearrangement joins TRBV28 to TRBJ1-1, with a tentative D call TRBD1 (5 bases). The CDR3 runs 15 residues. Germline V gene data show CDR1 as MDHEN and CDR2 as SYDVKM. The V and J ends lost 5 bases and 0 bases respectively, with 13 bases between them. CDR3 DNA: TGTGCCAGCAGTCCATTTAGACAGATGAACACTGAAGCTTTCTTT. Translated: CASSPFRQMNTEAFF.

The chain couples TRBV7-6 to TRBJ1-1, with D unresolved. Germline V gene lookup returns CDR1 SGHVS and CDR2 FNYEAQ. V lost 1 base, J lost 8 bases, and 14 bases lay in between. This CDR3 region has 14 residues. CDR3 residues: CASSLERREAEAFF. In DNA form, the CDR3 reads TGTGCCAGCAGCTTAGAACGACGAGAGGCAGAAGCTTTCTTT.

This chain links TRBV18 with TRBJ1-1, with 7 bases fitting TRBD1. With 3 bases clipped from V and 0 bases from J, the junction kept 4 bases outside the gene matches. This CDR3 has 15 residues. The germline gives CDR1 KGHSH, CDR2 LQKENI. The CDR3 here is CASSPPTGMNTEAFF. The CDR3 DNA reads TGTGCCAGCTCACCCCCGACAGGGATGAACACTGAAGCTTTCTTT.

The gene calls are TRBV5-6 and TRBJ2-1, with a tentative D call TRBD2 (5 bases). The CDR3 contains 14 residues. CDR1 SGHDT and CDR2 YYEEEE come from the germline V gene. The V and J ends lost 4 bases and 4 bases respectively, with 12 bases between them. The CDR3 DNA sequence: TGTGCCAGCAGCGACCCCGGGATTTACAATGAGCAGTTCTTC. Translated, it gives CASSDPGIYNEQFF.

The chain couples TRBV12-5 to TRBJ2-5; 9 bases fit TRBD2. The CDR3 loop spans 14 amino acids. V shed 7 bases, J shed 5 bases, and the junction held 8 bases outside the gene matches. CDR1 and CDR2 (germline): LGHNT, FRNRAP. CDR3 sequence reads: CASANPSGAETQYF. The DNA of the CDR3 is TGTGCTAGTGCCAATCCTAGCGGGGCGGAGACCCAGTACTTC.

This chain joins TRBV5-1 and TRBJ1-2; 11 bases are shared with TRBD1. The CDR3 is made up of 17 amino acids. Germline V gene sequence: CDR1 SGHRS, CDR2 YFSETQ. V was clipped by 4 bases and J by 0 bases; unmatched bases: 8. CDR3 in amino acids: CASSGRDRGKANYGYTF. As DNA, the CDR3 is TGCGCCAGCAGCGGACGGGACAGGGGGAAAGCTAACTATGGCTACACCTTC.

This clone has just one count. This chain connects TRBV10-3 to TRBJ2-7, with 7 nucleotides matching TRBD1. Germline V gene sequence: CDR1 ENHRY, CDR2 SYGVKD. The CDR3 length is 11 residues. V lost 8 bases, J lost 2 bases, and 0 bases stayed unmatched. The CDR3 coding sequence is TGTGCCATCGGGACAGCCTACGAGCAGTACTTC. As protein: CAIGTAYEQYF.

The chain is built from TRBV9 and TRBJ2-1; D perhaps matches TRBD2 (5 bases). Trimming pared 0 bases from V and 2 bases from J, leaving 9 bases between. The germline gives CDR1 SGDLS, CDR2 YYNGEE. The CDR3 has 15 amino acids. CDR3 sequence: CASSVAGLPYNEQFF. CDR3 coding DNA: TGTGCCAGCAGCGTAGCGGGATTACCCTACAATGAGCAGTTCTTC. Full variable domain (missing parts from reference TRBV9 and TRBJ2-1): DSGVTQTPKHLITATGQRVTLRCSPRSGDLSVYWYQQSLDQGLQFLIQYYNGEERAKGNILERFSAQQFPDLHSELNLSSLELGDSALYFCASSVAGLPYNEQFFGPGTRLTVL.

The V and J genes are TRBV3-1 (or the pseudogene TRBV3-2) and TRBJ1-2; D ambiguous. With 4 bases removed from V and 2 bases from J, the gap between germline ends came to 11 bases. The germline V gene has CDR1 LGHDT and CDR2 YNNKEL (reference sequence). The CDR3 is made up of 14 amino acids. The CDR3 reads CASSPGGLNYGYTF. The CDR3 DNA is TGTGCCAGCAGCCCAGGCGGGCTCAACTATGGCTACACCTTC.

This chain links TRBV11-2 with TRBJ2-5, with 10 bases lining up with TRBD2. CDR3 length: 15 amino acids. J lost 7 bases, V lost 4 bases, and 9 bases had no gene match. Germline CDR1 reads SGHAT; CDR2 reads FQNNGV. CDR3 DNA sequence: TGTGCCAGCAGCTCCATAAGCGGGAGGGCCTTGACCCAGTACTTC. Protein sequence: CASSSISGRALTQYF.

V gene TRBV5-1 combines with J gene TRBJ1-1, with D possibly TRBD1 on 6 matching bases. V was pared by 0 bases and J by 1 base, with 10 bases between. The CDR3 extends over 15 amino acids. Germline assignment: CDR1 SGHRS and CDR2 YFSETQ. Here the CDR3 DNA reads TGCGCCAGCAGCTTGGGGTCGACAGGGAACACTGAAGCTTTCTTT. This encodes CASSLGSTGNTEAFF.